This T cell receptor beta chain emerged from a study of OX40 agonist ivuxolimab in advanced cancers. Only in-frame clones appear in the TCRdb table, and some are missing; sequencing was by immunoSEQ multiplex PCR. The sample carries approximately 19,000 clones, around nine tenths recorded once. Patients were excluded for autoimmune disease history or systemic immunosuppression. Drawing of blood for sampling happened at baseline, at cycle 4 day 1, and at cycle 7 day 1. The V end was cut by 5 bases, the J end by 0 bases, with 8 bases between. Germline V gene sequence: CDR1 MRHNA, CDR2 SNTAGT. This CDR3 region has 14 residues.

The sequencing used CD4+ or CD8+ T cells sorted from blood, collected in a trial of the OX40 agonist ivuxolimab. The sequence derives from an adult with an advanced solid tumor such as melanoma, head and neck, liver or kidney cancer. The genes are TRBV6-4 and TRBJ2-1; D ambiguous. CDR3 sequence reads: CASSYNPSYNEQFF. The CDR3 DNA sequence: TGTGCCAGCAGTTACAACCCCTCCTACAATGAGCAGTTCTTC.